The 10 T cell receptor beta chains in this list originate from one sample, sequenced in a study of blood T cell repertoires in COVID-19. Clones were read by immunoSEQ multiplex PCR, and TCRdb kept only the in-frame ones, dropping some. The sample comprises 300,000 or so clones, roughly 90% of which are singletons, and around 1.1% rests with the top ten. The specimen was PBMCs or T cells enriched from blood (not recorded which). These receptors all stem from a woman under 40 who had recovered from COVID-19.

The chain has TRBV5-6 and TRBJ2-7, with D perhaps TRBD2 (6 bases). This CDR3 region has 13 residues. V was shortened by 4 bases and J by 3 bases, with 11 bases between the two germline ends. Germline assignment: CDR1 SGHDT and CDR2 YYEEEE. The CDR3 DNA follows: TGTGCCAGCAGCCCGGGGACTTACTACGAGCAGTACTTC. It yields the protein CASSPGTYYEQYF.

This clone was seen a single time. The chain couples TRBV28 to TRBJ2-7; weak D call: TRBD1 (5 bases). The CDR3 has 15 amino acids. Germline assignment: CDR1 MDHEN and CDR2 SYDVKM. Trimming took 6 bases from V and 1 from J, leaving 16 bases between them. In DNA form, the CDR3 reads TGTGCCAGCAGACCCGGGCAGGGCCCTTCCTACGAGCAGTACTTC. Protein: CASRPGQGPSYEQYF. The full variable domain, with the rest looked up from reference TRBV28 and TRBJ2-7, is DVKVTQSSRYLVKRTGEKVFLECVQDMDHENMFWYRQDPGLGLRLIYFSYDVKMKEKGDIPEGYSVSREKKERFSLILESASTNQTSMYLCASRPGQGPSYEQYFGPGTRLTVT.

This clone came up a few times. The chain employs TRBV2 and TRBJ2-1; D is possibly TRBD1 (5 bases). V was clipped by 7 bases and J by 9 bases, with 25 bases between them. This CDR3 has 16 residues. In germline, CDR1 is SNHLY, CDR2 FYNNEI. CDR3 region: CASTGAASTPRGEQFF. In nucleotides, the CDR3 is TGTGCCAGCACCGGAGCAGCCTCTACACCAAGGGGTGAGCAGTTCTTC.

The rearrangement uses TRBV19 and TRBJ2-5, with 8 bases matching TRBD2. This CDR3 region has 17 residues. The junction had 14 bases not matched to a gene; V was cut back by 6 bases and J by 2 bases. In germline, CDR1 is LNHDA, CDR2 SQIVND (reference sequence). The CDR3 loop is CASRRGGSGAPQETQYF. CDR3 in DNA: TGTGCCAGTAGAAGGGGCGGTAGCGGGGCTCCTCAAGAGACCCAGTACTTC.

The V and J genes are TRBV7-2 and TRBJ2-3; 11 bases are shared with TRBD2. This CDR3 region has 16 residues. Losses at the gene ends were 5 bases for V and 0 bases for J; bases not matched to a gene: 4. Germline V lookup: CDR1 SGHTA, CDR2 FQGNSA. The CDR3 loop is CASSPWTSGSTDTQYF. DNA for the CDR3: TGTGCCAGCAGCCCATGGACTAGCGGGAGCACAGATACGCAGTATTTT.

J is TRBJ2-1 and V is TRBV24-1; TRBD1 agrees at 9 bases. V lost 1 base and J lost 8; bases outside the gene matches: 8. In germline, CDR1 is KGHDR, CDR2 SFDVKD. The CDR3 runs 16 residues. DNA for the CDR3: TGTGCCACCAGTGATTTCACCGGGACAGGGAGAGATGAGCAGTTCTTC. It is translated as CATSDFTGTGRDEQFF.

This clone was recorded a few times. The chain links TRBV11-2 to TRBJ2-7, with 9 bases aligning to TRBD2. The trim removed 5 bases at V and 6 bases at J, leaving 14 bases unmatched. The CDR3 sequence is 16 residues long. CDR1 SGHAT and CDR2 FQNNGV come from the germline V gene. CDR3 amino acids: CASSLSTGTSSAEQYF. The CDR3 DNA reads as TGTGCCAGCAGCCTAAGTACCGGGACTAGCTCGGCCGAGCAGTACTTC.

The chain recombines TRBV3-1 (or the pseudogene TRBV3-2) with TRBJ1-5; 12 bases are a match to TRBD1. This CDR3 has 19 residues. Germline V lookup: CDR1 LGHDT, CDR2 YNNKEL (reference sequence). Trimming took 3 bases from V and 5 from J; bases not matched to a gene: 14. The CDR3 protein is CASSHRYPGTGGVDQPQHF. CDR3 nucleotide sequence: TGTGCCAGCAGCCACCGCTATCCCGGGACAGGGGGCGTGGATCAGCCCCAGCATTTT.

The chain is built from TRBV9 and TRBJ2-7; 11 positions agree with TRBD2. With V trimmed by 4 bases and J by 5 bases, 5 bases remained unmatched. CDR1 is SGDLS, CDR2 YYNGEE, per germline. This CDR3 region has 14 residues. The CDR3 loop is CASSLGLAGDEQYF. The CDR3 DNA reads TGTGCCAGCAGCCTCGGACTAGCGGGTGACGAGCAGTACTTC.

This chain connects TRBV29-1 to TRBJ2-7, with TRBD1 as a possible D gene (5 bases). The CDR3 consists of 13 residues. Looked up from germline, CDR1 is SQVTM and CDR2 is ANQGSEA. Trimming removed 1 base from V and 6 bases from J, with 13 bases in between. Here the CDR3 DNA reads TGCAGCGTTGAAGGGGCTCAGGGCCCCGAGCAGTACTTC. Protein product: CSVEGAQGPEQYF.